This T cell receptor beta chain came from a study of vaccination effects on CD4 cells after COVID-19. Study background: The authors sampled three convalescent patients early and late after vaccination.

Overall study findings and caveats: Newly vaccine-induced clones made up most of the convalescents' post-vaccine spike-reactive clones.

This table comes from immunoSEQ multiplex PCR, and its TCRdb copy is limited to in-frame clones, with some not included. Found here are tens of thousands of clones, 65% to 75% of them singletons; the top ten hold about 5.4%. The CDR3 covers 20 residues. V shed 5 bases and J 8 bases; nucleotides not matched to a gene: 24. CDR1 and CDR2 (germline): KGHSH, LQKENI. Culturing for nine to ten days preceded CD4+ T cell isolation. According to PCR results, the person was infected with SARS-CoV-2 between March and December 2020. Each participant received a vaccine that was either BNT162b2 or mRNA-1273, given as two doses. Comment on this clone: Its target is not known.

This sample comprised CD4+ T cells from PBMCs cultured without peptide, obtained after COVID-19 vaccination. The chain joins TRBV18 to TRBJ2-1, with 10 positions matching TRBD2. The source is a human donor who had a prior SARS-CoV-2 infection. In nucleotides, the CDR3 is TGTGCCAGCTCAACGCAATACTACACGAGTCCTAGCGGGAGTAGAGATGAGCAGTTCTTC. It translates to CASSTQYYTSPSGSRDEQFF.